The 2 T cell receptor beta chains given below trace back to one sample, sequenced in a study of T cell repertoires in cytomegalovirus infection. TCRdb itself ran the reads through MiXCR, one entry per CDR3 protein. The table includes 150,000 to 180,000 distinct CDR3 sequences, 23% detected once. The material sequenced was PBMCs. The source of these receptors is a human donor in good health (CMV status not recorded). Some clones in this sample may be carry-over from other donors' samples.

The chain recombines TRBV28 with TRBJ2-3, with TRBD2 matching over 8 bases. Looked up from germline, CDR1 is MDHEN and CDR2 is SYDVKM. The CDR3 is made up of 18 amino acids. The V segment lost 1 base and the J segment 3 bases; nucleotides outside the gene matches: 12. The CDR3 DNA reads TGTGCCAGCAGTTTATTGTCGGGACTAGAGGAGACAACAGATACGCAGTATTTT. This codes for CASSLLSGLEETTDTQYF. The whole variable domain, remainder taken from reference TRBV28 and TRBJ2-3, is DVKVTQSSRYLVKRTGEKVFLECVQDMDHENMFWYRQDPGLGLRLIYFSYDVKMKEKGDIPEGYSVSREKKERFSLILESASTNQTSMYLCASSLLSGLEETTDTQYFGPGTRLTVL.

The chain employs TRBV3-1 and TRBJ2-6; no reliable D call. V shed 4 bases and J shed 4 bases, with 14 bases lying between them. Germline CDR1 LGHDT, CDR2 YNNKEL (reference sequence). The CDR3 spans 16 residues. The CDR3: CASSPSHHGGANVLTF. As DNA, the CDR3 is TGTGCCAGCAGCCCCTCCCATCATGGAGGGGCCAACGTCCTGACTTTC.